This TCR beta chain originates from a study of cytotoxic CD8 clonotypes in ibrutinib-treated CLL (dated by TCRdb to about 2021). For context, the study as a whole: The cohort included about 15 treatment-naive and 11 to 12 relapsed/refractory patients; around 17 were IGHV unmutated. Every remission and progressive disease sample was obtained while ibrutinib was still being received by the patients. Responses were partial in about 25 patients and complete in 2; after median 68 months follow-up, around 15 stayed in remission and about twelve progressed. Of the 90 or so participants in the trial, about 25 had longitudinal samples available. On average, each sample yielded 255,043 productive templates and tens of thousands of productive rearrangements. Response samples were obtained after a median of around 11 months of treatment, with a range of roughly 6 to 36 months. Cryopreserved peripheral blood mononuclear cells were obtained prior to treatment, at the time of response, and at either disease progression or sustained remission.

Trimming removed 4 bases from V and 0 bases from J, leaving 10 bases between the germline ends. The germline V gene sets CDR1 to SGHRS and CDR2 to YFSETQ. The CDR3 holds 15 amino acids from the cysteine to the phenylalanine. Of the read, only the CDR3 DNA is kept; its 45 bases are in frame from base 1. Each clonotype received, on average, approximately 9.9x coverage in deep resolution sequencing performed on a MiSeq, where the target depth lay between 1 in 1 million and 1 in 200,000 T cells. The immunoSEQ hsTCRB Kit was used to generate TCR beta libraries. As for how the authors treated the data: ImmunoSEQ Data Assistant and ImmunoSEQ Analyzer were used for data analysis, and V, D and J genes were assigned according to IMGT definitions. Clonality, which ranges from 0 to 1, was calculated by subtracting the normalized Shannon entropy of productive rearrangement frequencies from one. Only overrepresented clonotypes making up at least 0.05% of each patient's repertoire were included in the public clonotype analysis. Some 13 age-matched healthy donor repertoires from immuneACCESS served as clonality controls. Sourced from immuneACCESS, this table was stored by TCRdb with only in-frame sequences that have V and J called. A share of the clones is absent; for the studies checked, an unresolved V gene accounts for under half, and the remainder has no known explanation. The V and J calls and clone size come from that table; D and trimming were worked out from the DNA. The sample table holds over 200,000 clones, of which 65% to 80% were seen once. Roughly 5.9% of the sample is held by the ten biggest clonotypes.

Overall study results and their limits: An increase in clonality was observed at ibrutinib response, with clonality remaining stable during sustained remission and falling back toward baseline at progression. Baseline clonality was found to be higher than that of age-matched healthy donors and was strongly correlated with circulating CD8+ T-cell counts. Public clonotypes were rare and either shrank or stayed stable during treatment, and the rise in clonality at ibrutinib response reflected expansion of private clonotypes. Lymph node repertoires were not examined, and the timing of sampling was not matched between patients in sustained remission and those whose disease progressed.

About this clone: The antigen this receptor binds is unknown. Nothing much larger sits one base from this clone, and base qualities are not available.

What this sample's time point label stands for: 12 months on ibrutinib. For TCR beta library preparation, 2 to 2.5 micrograms of genomic DNA were isolated from cryopreserved PBMCs. Longitudinal blood samples from CLL patients on ibrutinib monotherapy underwent high-throughput TCR beta sequencing. Patients were enrolled in a phase 2 open-label single-center ibrutinib monotherapy trial. Sequencing was performed on PBMCs, taken after 12 months of ibrutinib treatment. The chain uses TRBV5-1 and TRBJ2-2; the D element might be TRBD1 or TRBD2, as each aligns at 5 bases. The sequence came from a human donor with chronic lymphocytic leukemia. At the DNA level, the sequence is TGCGCCAGCAGCCTGAGGGGACCGAACACCGGGGAGCTGTTTTTT. It codes for CASSLRGPNTGELFF.